This T cell receptor beta chain originates from a study of spatial heterogeneity in lung cancer. Study-wide background: Sequenced follow-up PBMC samples came a median of approximately 2 years after resection, where available.

This sample's time point: blood at routine non-recurrence follow-up after resection. TCRs were sequenced from unsorted whole RNA of tumor, nontumor lung or PBMC. TCRdb re-derived calls from the 5' RACE reads in MiXCR, one entry per CDR3 protein. Altogether around 110,000 distinct CDR3 sequences are present, 9.5% to 15% being singletons, with the ten largest covering roughly 15%. The source of this sequence is a male donor with early-stage non-small cell lung cancer. This sample comprised PBMCs, obtained at follow-up.

The CDR3 DNA is TGTGCCTGGAGTGTGGAGGGCCGATCGGCCCAGCATTTT. Its translation: CAWSVEGRSAQHF. This chain joins TRBV30 and TRBJ1-5, with D uncertain. CDR1 and CDR2 from the germline V gene are GTSNPN and SVGIG (reference sequence). V shed 0 bases and J shed 11 bases, with 14 bases lying between them. The CDR3 sequence is 13 residues long.